Included here is one TCR beta chain sequence, with context. Generated by immunoSEQ multiplex PCR, the TCRdb table keeps only in-frame clones and is missing some. The sample shows about 86,000 clones, less than 95% of them seen only once. These data originate in a study of OX40 agonist ivuxolimab in advanced cancers. V was trimmed by 8 bases and J by 2 bases, leaving 13 bases between them. CDR3 size: 13 residues. CDR1 is MNHNS and CDR2 is SASEGT in the germline V gene. This TCR came from an adult with an advanced solid tumor such as melanoma, head and neck, liver or kidney cancer. Sequenced here: CD4+ or CD8+ T cells sorted from blood, sampled in a trial of the OX40 agonist ivuxolimab. This sequence joins TRBV6-1 and TRBJ2-7, with a possible D match to TRBD2 (5 bases). The CDR3 DNA sequence: TGTGCCAGCTCGGCCGGGAATACCTACGAGCAGTACTTC. Translating it yields CASSAGNTYEQYF.